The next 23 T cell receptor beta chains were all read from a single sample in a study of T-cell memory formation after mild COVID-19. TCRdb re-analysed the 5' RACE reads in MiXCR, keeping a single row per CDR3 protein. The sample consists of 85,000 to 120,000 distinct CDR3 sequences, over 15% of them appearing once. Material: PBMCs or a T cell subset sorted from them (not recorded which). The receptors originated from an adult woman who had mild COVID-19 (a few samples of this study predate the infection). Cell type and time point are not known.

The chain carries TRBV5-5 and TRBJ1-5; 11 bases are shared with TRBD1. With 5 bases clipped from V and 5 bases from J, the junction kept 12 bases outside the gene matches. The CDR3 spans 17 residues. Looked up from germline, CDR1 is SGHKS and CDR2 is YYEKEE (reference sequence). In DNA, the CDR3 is TGTGCCAGCAGTACCGAACCGGACAGGGGGCTTGATCAGCCCCAGCATTTT. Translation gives CASSTEPDRGLDQPQHF.

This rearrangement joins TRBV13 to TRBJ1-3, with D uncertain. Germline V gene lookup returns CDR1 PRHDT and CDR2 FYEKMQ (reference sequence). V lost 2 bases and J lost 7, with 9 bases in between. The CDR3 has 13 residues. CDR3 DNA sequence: TGTGCCAGCAGCTTACAATACGGGAACACCATATATTTT. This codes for CASSLQYGNTIYF.

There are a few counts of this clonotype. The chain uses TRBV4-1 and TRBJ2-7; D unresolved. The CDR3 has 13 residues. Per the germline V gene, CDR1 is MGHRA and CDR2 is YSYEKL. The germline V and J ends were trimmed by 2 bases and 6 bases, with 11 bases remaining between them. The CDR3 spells CASSQRSYLEQYF. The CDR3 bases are TGCGCCAGCAGCCAAAGGTCCTATCTCGAGCAGTACTTC.

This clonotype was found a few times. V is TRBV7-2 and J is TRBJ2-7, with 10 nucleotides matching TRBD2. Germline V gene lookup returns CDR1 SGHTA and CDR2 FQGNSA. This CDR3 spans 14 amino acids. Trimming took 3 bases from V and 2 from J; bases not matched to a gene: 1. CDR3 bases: TGTGCCAGCAGCTTTAGCGGGGGGCCCTACGAGCAGTACTTC. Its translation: CASSFSGGPYEQYF.

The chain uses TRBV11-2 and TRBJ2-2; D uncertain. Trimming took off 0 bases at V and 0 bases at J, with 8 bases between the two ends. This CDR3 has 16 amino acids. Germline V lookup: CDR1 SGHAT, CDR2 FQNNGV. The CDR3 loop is CASSLEGFANTGELFF. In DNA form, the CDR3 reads TGTGCCAGCAGCTTAGAGGGATTCGCGAACACCGGGGAGCTGTTTTTT.

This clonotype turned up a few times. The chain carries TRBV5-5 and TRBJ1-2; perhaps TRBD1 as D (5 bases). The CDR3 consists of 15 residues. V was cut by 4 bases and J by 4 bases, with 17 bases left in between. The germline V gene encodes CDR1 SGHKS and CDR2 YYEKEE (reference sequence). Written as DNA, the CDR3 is TGTGCCAGCAGCCCTATTAGCGGGACGCTCTATGGCTACACCTTC. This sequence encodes CASSPISGTLYGYTF. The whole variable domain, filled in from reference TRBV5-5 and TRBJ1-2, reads DAGVTQSPTHLIKTRGQQVTLRCSPISGHKSVSWYQQVLGQGPQFIFQYYEKEERGRGNFPDRFSARQFPNYSSELNVNALLLGDSALYLCASSPISGTLYGYTFGSGTRLTVV.

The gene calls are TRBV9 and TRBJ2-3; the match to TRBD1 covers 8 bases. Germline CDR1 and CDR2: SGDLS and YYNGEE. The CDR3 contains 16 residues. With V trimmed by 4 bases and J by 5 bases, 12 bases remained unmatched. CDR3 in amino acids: CASSQQRQGAGDTQYF. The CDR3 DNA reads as TGTGCCAGCAGCCAACAACGTCAGGGGGCTGGAGATACGCAGTATTTT.

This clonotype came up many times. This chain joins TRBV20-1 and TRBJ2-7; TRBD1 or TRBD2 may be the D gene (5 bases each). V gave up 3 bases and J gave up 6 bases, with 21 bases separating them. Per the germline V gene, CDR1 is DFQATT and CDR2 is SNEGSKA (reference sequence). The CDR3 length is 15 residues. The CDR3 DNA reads TGCAGTGCTAGCGATGGGACCTCCGGGTCGGCCGAGCAGTACTTC. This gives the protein CSASDGTSGSAEQYF.

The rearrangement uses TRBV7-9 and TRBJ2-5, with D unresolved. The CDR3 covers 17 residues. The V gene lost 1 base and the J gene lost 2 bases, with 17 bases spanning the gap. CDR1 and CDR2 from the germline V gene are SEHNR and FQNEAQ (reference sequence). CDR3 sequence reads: CASSLVGLEWRQETQYF. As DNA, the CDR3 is TGTGCCAGCAGCTTAGTAGGGCTTGAATGGAGACAAGAGACCCAGTACTTC.

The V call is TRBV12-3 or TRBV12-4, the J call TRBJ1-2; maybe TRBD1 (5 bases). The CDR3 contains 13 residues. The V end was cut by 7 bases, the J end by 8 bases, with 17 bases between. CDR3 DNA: TGTGCCAGCACCACCGGGGGAGGGGCGGGCTACACCTTC. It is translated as CASTTGGGAGYTF.

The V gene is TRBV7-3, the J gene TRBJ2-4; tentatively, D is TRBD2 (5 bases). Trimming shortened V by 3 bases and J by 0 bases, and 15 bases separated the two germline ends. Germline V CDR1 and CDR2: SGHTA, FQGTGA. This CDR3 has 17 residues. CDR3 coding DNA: TGTGCCAGCAGCTTTCCGGGAAAGGCCTTAGCCAAAAACATTCAGTACTTC. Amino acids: CASSFPGKALAKNIQYF.

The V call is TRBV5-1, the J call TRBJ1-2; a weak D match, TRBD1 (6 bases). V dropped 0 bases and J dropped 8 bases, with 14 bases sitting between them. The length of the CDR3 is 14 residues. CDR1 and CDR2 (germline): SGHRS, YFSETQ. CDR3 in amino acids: CASSLGDTLPGYTF. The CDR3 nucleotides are TGCGCCAGCAGCTTGGGGGACACCCTCCCGGGCTACACCTTC. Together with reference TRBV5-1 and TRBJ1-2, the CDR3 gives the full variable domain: KAGVTQTPRYLIKTRGQQVTLSCSPISGHRSVSWYQQTPGQGLQFLFEYFSETQRNKGNFPGRFSGRQFSNSRSEMNVSTLELGDSALYLCASSLGDTLPGYTFGSGTRLTVV.

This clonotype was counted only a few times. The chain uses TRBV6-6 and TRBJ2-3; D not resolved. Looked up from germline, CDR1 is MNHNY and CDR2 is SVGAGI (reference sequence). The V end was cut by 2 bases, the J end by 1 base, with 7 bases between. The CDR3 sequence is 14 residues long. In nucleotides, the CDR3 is TGTGCCAGCAGTTACCTTAGGGGCACAGATACGCAGTATTTT. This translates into CASSYLRGTDTQYF.

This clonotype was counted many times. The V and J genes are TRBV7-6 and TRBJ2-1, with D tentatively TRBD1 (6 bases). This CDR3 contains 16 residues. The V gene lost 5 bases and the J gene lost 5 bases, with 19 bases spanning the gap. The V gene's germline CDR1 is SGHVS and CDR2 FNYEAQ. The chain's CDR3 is CASSLGRGDWNNEQFF. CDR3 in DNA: TGTGCCAGCAGCCTAGGCAGGGGCGATTGGAACAATGAGCAGTTCTTC.

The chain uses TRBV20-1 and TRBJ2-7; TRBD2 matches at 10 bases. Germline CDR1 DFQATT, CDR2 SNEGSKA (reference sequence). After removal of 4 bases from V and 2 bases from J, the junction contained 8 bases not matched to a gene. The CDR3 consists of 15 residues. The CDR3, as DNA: TGCAGTGCTAAACATTCTAGCGGGAGACCCTACGAGCAGTACTTC. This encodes CSAKHSSGRPYEQYF.

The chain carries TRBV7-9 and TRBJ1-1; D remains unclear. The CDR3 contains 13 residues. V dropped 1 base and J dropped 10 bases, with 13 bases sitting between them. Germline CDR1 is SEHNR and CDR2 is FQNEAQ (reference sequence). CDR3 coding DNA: TGTGCCAGCAGCTTAGAGATGGACTTGGTAGCTTTCTTT. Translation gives CASSLEMDLVAFF.

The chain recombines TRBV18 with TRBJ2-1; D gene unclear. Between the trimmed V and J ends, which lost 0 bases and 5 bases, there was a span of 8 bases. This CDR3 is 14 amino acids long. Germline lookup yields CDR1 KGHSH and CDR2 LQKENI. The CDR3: CASSPPPGNNEQFF. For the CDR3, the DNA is TGTGCCAGCTCACCACCTCCAGGCAACAATGAGCAGTTCTTC.

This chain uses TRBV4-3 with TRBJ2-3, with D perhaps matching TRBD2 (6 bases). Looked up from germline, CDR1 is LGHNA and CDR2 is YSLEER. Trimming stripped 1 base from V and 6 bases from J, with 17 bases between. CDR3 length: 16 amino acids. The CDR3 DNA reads TGCGCCAGCAGCCAAGCACCCGGAGGGCCGCAGGATACGCAGTATTTT. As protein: CASSQAPGGPQDTQYF.

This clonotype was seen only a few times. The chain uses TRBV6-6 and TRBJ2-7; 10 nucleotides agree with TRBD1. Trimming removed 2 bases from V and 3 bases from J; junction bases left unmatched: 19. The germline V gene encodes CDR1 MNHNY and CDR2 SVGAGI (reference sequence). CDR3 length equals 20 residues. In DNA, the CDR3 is TGTGCCAGCAGTTACCCACGAAGCCCAACCCGGGACAGGGGCTACTACGAGCAGTACTTC. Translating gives CASSYPRSPTRDRGYYEQYF.

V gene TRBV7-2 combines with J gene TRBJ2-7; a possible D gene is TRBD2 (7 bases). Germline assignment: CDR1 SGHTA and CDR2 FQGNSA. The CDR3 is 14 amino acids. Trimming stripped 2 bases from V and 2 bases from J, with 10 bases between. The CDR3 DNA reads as TGTGCCAGCAGCTTATTCGGGGGGCCCTACGAGCAGTACTTC. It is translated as CASSLFGGPYEQYF.

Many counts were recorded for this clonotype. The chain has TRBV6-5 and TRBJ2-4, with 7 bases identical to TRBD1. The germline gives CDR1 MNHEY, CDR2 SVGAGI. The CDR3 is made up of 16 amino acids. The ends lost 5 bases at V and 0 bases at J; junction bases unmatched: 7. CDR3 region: CASSPYRQGAKNIQYF. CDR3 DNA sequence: TGTGCCAGCAGTCCCTATCGACAGGGAGCCAAAAACATTCAGTACTTC.

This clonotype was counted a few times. The CDR3 protein is CASSGGNPSEAFF. In DNA, the CDR3 is TGTGCCAGCAGCGGCGGGAACCCCTCTGAAGCTTTCTTT. The chain uses TRBV14 and TRBJ1-1; D remains ambiguous. V was clipped by 5 bases and J by 6 bases, with 13 bases between them. The CDR3 consists of 13 residues. Germline CDR1 SGHDN, CDR2 FVKESK.

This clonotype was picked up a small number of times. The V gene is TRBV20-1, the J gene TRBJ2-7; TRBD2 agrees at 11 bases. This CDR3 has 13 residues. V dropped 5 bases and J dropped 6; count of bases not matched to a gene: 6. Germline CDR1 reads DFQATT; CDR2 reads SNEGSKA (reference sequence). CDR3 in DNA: TGCAGTGCTCCTAGCGGGGGGCCCTTCGAGCAGTACTTC. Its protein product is CSAPSGGPFEQYF.